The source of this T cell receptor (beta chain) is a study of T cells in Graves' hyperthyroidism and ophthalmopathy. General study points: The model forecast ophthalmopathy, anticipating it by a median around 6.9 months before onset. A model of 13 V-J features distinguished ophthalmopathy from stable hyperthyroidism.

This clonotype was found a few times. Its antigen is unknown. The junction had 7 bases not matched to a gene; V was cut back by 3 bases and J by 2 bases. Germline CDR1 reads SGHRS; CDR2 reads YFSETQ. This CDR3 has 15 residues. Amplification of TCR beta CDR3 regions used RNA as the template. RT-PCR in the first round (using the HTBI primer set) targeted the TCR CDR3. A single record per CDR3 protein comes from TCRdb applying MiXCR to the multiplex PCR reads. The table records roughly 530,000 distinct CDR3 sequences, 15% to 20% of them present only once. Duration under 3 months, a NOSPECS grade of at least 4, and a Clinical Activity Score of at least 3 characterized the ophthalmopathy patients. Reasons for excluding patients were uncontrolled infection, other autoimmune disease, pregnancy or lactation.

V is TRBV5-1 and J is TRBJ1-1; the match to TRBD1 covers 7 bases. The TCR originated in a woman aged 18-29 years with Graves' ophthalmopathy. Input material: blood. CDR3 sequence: CASSSTGQSNTEAFF. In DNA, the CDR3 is TGCGCCAGCAGCTCAACGGGACAGTCAAACACTGAAGCTTTCTTT.